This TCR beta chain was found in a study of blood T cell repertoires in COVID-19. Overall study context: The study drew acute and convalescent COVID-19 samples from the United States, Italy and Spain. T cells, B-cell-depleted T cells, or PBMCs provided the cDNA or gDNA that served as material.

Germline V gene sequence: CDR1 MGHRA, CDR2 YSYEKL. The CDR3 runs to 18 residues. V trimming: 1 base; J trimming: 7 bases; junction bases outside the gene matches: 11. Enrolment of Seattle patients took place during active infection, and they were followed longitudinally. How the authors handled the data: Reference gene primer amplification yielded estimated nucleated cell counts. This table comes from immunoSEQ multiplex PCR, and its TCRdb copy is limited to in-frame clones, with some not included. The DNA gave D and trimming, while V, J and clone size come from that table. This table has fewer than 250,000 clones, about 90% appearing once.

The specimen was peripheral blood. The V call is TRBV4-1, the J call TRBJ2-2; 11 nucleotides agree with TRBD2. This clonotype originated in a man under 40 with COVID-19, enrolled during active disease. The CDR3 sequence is CASSQVLSGTSGHGELFF. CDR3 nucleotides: TGCGCCAGCAGCCAAGTATTATCCGGGACTAGCGGCCACGGGGAGCTGTTTTTT.